What follows is one T cell receptor (beta chain) and its context. The data originate from a study of spatial heterogeneity in lung cancer. The time point here: sample taken at primary tumor resection. Unsorted whole RNA from tumor, nontumor lung or frozen PBMC underwent sequencing. The CDR3 is 15 residues long. Trimming pared 0 bases from V and 7 bases from J, leaving 16 bases between. The germline V gene encodes CDR1 GTSNPN and CDR2 SVGIG (reference sequence). MiXCR, applied by TCRdb to the 5' RACE reads, yields one record per CDR3 protein. The sample shows 43,000 or so distinct CDR3 sequences, nearly 7% of them seen only once.

Sequences were derived from PBMCs, sampled at surgery. The V call is TRBV30, the J call TRBJ1-5; a possible D gene is TRBD1 (6 bases). The source of this sequence is a female donor with early-stage non-small cell lung cancer. The CDR3, as DNA: TGTGCCTGGAGTGTACCCCAGGGGATTGGGCAGCCCCAGCATTTT. Protein sequence: CAWSVPQGIGQPQHF.